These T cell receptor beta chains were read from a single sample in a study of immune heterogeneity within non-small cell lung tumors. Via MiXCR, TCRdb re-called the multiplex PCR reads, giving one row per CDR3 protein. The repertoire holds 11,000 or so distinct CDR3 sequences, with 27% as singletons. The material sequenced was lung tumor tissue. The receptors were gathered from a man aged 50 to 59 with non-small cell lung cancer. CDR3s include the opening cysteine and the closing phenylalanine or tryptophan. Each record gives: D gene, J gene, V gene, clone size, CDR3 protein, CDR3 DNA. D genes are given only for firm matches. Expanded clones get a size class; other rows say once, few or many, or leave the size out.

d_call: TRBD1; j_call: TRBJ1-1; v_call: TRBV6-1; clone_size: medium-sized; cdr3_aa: CASTRDRGSTEAFF; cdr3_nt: TGTGCCAGCACCAGAGACAGGGGCTCCACTGAAGCTTTCTTT
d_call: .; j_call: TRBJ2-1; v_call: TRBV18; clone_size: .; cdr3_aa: CASSPWGSTIYNEQFF; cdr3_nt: TGTGCCAGCTCACCCTGGGGCTCAACCATCTACAATGAGCAGTTCTTC
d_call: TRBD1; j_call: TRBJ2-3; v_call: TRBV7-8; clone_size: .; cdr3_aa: CASSLAGLEGATSTDTQYF; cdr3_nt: TGTGCCAGCAGCTTAGCAGGGCTAGAGGGGGCTACTAGCACAGATACGCAGTATTTT
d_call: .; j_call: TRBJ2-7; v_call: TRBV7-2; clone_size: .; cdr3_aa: CASSLEGLRPTQEQYF; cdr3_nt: TGTGCCAGCAGCTTAGAGGGACTCCGTCCCACCCAAGAGCAGTACTTC
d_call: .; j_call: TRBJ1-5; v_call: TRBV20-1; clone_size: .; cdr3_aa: CSARGQPLLNQPQHF; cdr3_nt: TGCAGTGCTCGGGGCCAGCCTCTCCTCAATCAGCCCCAGCATTTT
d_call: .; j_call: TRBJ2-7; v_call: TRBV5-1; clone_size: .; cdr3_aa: CASSLAPGDIGTYGQYF; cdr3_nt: TGCGCCAGCAGCTTGGCCCCGGGGGATATAGGGACCTACGGGCAGTACTTC
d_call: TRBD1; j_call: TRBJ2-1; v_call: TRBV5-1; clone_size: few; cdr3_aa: CASSFTDRGNEQFF; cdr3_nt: TGCGCCAGCAGCTTTACCGACAGGGGCAATGAGCAGTTCTTC
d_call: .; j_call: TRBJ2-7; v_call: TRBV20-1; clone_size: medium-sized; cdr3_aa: CSARALGYSSYEQYF; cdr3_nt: TGCAGTGCTAGAGCCTTAGGGTACAGCTCCTACGAGCAGTACTTC
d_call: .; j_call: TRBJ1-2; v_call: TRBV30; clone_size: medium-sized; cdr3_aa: CAWSVRGVGYTF; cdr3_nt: TGTGCCTGGAGTGTACGGGGGGTTGGCTACACCTTC
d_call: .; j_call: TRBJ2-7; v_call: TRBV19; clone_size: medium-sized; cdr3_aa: CASSSLEGTSYEQYF; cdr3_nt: TGTGCCAGTAGTTCCCTGGAGGGGACCTCCTACGAGCAGTACTTC
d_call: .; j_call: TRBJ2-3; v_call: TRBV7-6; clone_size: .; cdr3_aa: CASSLWADTQYF; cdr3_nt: TGTGCCAGCAGCTTATGGGCAGATACGCAGTATTTT
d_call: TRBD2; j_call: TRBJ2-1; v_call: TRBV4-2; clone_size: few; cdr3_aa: CASSQDLGLAGGREQFF; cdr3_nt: TGTGCCAGCAGCCAAGATTTAGGCCTAGCGGGGGGGCGGGAGCAGTTCTTC
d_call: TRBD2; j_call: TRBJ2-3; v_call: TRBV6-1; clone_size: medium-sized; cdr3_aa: CASSGTSGVTDTQYF; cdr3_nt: TGTGCCAGCAGTGGGACTAGCGGGGTCACAGATACGCAGTATTTT
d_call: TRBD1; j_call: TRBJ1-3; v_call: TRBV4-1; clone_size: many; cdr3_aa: CASSLPGQAGGGGNTIYF; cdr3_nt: TGCGCCAGCAGCCTCCCGGGCCAAGCAGGGGGGGGCGGAAACACCATATATTTT
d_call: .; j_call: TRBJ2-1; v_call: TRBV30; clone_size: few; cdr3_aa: CAWSGVDNEQFF; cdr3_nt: TGTGCCTGGAGTGGTGTTGACAATGAGCAGTTCTTC
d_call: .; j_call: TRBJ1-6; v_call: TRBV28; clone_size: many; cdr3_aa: CASSLHGGGSHSPLHF; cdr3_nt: TGTGCCAGCAGTTTACACGGAGGGGGGTCCCATTCACCCCTCCACTTT
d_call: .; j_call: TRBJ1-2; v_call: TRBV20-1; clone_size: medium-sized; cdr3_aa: CSASDITSNYGYTF; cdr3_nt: TGCAGTGCCTCGGACATTACGTCTAACTATGGCTACACCTTC
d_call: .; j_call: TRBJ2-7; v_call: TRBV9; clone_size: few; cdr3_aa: CASSGGQGRHEQYF; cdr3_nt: TGTGCCAGCAGCGGGGGTCAGGGGAGACACGAGCAGTACTTC
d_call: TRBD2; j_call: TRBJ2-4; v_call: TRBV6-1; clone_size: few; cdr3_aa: CASSRLAGGRDIQYF; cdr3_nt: TGTGCCAGCAGTCGGCTAGCGGGGGGGCGGGACATTCAGTACTTC
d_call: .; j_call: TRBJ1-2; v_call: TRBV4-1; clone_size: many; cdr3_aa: CASSQVTVLGYGYTF; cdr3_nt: TGCGCCAGCAGCCAAGTGACGGTATTGGGCTATGGCTACACCTTC
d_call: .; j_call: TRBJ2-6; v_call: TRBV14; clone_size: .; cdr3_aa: CASSSGANVLTF; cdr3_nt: TGTGCCAGCTCTTCTGGGGCCAACGTCCTGACTTTC
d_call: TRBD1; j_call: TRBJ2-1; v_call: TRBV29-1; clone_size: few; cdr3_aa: CSGTGSLTYNEQFF; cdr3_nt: TGCAGCGGGACAGGTTCTCTTACCTACAATGAGCAGTTCTTC
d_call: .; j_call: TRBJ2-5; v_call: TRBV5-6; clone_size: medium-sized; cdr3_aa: CASSLDGEETQYF; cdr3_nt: TGTGCCAGCAGCTTGGACGGGGAAGAGACCCAGTACTTC
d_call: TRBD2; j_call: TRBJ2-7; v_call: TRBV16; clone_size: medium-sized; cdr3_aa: CASSLRLAGEGYEQYF; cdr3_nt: TGTGCCAGCAGCCTCAGACTAGCGGGGGAGGGATACGAGCAGTACTTC
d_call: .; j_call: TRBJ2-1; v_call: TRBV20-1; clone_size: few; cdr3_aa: CSTGRNEQFF; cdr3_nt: TGCAGTACGGGGCGCAATGAGCAGTTCTTC
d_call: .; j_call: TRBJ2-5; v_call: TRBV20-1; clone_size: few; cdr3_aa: CSAGTTQETQYF; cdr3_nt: TGCAGTGCCGGGACCACCCAAGAGACCCAGTACTTC
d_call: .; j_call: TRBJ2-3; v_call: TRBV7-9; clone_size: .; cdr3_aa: CASSLGPDTQYF; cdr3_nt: TGTGCCAGCAGCTTAGGGCCGGATACGCAGTATTTT
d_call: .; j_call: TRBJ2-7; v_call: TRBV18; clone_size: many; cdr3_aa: CASSPILNRDYEQYF; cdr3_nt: TGTGCCAGCTCACCAATTCTGAACAGGGACTACGAGCAGTACTTC
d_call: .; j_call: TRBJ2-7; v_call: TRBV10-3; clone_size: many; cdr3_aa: CAISEFPGQDYEQYF; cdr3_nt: TGTGCCATCAGTGAGTTCCCCGGGCAGGACTACGAGCAGTACTTC
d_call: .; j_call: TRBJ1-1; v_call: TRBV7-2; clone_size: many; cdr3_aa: CASSLWENTEAFF; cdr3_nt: TGTGCCAGCAGCTTATGGGAGAACACTGAAGCTTTCTTT
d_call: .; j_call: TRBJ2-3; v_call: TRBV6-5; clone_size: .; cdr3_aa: CASSFIHRADTQYF; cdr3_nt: TGTGCCAGCAGTTTTATCCACCGCGCAGATACGCAGTATTTT
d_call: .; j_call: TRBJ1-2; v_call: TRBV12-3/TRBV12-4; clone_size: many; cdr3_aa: CASSLGQSEGYGYTF; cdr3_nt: TGTGCCAGCAGCCTCGGACAGTCGGAGGGTTATGGCTACACCTTC
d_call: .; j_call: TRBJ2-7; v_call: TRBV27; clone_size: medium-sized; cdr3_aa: CASSQQQGRQYF; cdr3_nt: TGTGCCAGCAGTCAACAACAGGGTCGGCAGTACTTC
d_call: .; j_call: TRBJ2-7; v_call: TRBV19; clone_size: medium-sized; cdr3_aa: CASSPGRNYEQYF; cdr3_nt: TGTGCCAGTAGTCCGGGACGGAACTACGAGCAGTACTTC
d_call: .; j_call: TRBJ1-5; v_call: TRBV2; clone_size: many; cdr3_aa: CASSDSSFNQPQHF; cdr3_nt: TGTGCCAGCAGTGATTCCAGCTTCAATCAGCCCCAGCATTTT
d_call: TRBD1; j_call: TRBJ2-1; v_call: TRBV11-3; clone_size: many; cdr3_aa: CASSSRDRGRDEQFF; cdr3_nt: TGTGCCAGCAGCTCTCGGGACAGGGGGCGAGATGAGCAGTTCTTC
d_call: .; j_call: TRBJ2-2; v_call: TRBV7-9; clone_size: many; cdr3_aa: CASSLGLKGNTGELFF; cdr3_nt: TGTGCCAGCAGCTTAGGGTTAAAGGGGAACACCGGGGAGCTGTTTTTT
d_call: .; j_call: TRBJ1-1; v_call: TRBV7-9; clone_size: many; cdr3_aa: CASSFDTEAFF; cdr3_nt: TGTGCCAGCAGCTTCGACACTGAAGCTTTCTTT
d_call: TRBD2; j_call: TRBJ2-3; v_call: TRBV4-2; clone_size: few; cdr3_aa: CASSQVTSGGDGDTQYF; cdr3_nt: TGTGCCAGCAGCCAAGTGACTAGCGGGGGGGATGGAGATACGCAGTATTTT
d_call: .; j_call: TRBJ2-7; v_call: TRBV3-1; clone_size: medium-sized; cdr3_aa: CASSQAAGEQYF; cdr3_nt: TGTGCCAGCAGCCAAGCCGCAGGGGAGCAGTACTTC
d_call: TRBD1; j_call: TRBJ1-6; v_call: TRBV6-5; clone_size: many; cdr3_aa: CASSYSGTGYSPLHF; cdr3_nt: TGTGCCAGCAGTTACTCAGGGACAGGGTATTCACCCCTCCACTTT
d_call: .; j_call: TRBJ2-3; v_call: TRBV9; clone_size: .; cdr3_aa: CASSVDTGFRADTQYF; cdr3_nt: TGTGCCAGCAGCGTGGATACGGGATTTCGCGCAGATACGCAGTATTTT
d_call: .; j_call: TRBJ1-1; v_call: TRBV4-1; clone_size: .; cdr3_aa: CASSRSITGPTYTEAFF; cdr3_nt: TGCGCCAGCAGCCGATCCATTACAGGGCCCACGTACACTGAAGCTTTCTTT
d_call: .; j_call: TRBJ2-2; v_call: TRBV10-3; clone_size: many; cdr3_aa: CAIRESGNTGELFF; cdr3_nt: TGTGCCATCAGAGAGTCCGGGAACACCGGGGAGCTGTTTTTT
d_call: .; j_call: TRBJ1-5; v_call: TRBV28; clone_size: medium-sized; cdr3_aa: CASSSGNSNQPQHF; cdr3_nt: TGTGCCAGCAGTTCGGGAAATAGCAATCAGCCCCAGCATTTT
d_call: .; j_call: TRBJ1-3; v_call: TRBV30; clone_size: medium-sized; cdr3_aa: CAWSRAHSGNTIYF; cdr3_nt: TGTGCCTGGAGTCGGGCCCATTCTGGAAACACCATATATTTT
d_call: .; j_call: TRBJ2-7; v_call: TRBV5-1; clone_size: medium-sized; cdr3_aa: CASSSIATSSGEQYF; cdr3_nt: TGCGCCAGCAGCTCGATAGCGACTTCTTCCGGCGAGCAGTACTTC